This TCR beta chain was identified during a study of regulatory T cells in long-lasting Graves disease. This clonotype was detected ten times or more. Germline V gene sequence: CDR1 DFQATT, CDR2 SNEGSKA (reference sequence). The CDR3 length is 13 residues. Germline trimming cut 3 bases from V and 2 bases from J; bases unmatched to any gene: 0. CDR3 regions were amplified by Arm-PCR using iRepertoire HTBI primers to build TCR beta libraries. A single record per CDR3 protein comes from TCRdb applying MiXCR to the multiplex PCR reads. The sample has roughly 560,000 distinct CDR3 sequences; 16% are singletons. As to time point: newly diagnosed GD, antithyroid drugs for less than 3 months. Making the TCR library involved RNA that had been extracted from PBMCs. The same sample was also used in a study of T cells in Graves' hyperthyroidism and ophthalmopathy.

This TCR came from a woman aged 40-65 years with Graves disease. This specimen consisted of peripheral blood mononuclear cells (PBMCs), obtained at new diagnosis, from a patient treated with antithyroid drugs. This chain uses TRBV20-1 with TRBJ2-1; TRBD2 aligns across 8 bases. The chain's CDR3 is CSASGGAYNEQFF. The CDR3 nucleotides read TGCAGTGCTAGCGGGGGGGCCTACAATGAGCAGTTCTTC.